This TCR beta chain derives from a study of CD8 T cells in Susac syndrome. Sequencing of TCR beta was undertaken in CD8+ and CD4+ T cells derived from blood. Negative isolation yielded CD8+ and CD4+ T cells; FACS enriched TEMRA cells. Random-hexamer reverse transcription was applied to roughly 0.45 to 1 ug RNA. By means of immunoSEQ multiplex PCR, TCR beta CDR3 spanning 54 Vbeta and 13 Jbeta underwent amplification. Each CDR3 protein gets one entry after TCRdb re-called the immunoSEQ multiplex PCR reads with MiXCR. The sample contains some 150,000 distinct CDR3 sequences, around 95% of which appear only once. This CDR3 contains 15 residues. V was pared by 1 base and J by 6 bases, with 11 bases of the junction left unmatched. Germline V CDR1 and CDR2: GTSNPN, SVGIG (reference sequence).

The TCR originated in a human donor with multiple sclerosis. The source material was CD8+ T cells from PBMCs. This sequence joins TRBV30 and TRBJ1-1, with 7 nucleotides matching TRBD1. The CDR3 here is CAWSAPRDRRPEAFF. DNA for the CDR3: TGTGCCTGGAGTGCACCAAGGGACAGACGCCCTGAAGCTTTCTTT.